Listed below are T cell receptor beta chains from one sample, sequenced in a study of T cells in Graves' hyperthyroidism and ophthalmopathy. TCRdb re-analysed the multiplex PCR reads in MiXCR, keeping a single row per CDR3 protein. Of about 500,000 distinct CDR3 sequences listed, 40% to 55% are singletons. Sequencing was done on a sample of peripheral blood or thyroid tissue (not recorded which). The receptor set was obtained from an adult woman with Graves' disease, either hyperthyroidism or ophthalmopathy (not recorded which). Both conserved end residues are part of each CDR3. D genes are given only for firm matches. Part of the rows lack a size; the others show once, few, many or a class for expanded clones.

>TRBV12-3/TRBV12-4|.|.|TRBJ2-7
CASSFGAHEQYF
TGTGCCAGCAGTTTCGGGGCCCACGAGCAGTACTTC
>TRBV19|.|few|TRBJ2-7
CASNIGQGAYEQYF
TGTGCCAGTAATATTGGGCAGGGAGCCTACGAGCAGTACTTC
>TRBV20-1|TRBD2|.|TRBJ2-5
CSAIGTSSDNEQYF
TGCAGTGCTATCGGGACTAGCAGTGACAATGAGCAGTACTTC
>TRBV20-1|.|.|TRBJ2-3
CSAPAKDQNTQYF
TGCAGTGCTCCCGCTAAAGACCAAAATACGCAGTATTTT
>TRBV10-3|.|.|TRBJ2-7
CAIAGGAYEQYF
TGTGCCATCGCTGGGGGAGCCTACGAGCAGTACTTC
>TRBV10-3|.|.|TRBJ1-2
CAISQAGTDLYGYTF
TGTGCCATCAGTCAAGCAGGGACGGACCTCTATGGCTACACCTTC
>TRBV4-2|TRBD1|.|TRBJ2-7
CASSQDEGQGHYEQYF
TGTGCCAGCAGCCAAGATGAGGGACAGGGACACTACGAGCAGTACTTC
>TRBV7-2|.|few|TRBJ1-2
CASSLVGGGGYTF
TGTGCCAGCAGCTTAGTTGGCGGAGGTGGCTACACCTTC
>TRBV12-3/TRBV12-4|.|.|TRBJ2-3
CASSPVSTDTQYF
TGTGCCAGCAGTCCGGTCTCCACAGATACGCAGTATTTT
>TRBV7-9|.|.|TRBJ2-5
CANSAWGETQYF
TGTGCCAACAGCGCCTGGGGGGAGACCCAGTACTTC
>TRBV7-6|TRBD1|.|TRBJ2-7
CASSLDRGQGIYEQYF
TGTGCCAGCAGCTTAGATCGGGGACAGGGGATCTACGAGCAGTACTTC
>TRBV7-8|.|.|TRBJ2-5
CASALEGGETQYF
TGTGCCAGCGCCCTTGAGGGGGGAGAGACCCAGTACTTC
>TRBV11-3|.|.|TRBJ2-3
CASSSPLTDTQYF
TGTGCCAGCAGCTCCCCGCTCACAGATACGCAGTATTTT
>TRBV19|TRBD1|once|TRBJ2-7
CASSIIGQGLNEQYF
TGTGCCAGTAGTATCATAGGACAGGGTCTGAACGAGCAGTACTTC
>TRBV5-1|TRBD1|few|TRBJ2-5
CASRLDRFETQYF
TGCGCCAGCAGGTTGGACAGGTTCGAGACCCAGTACTTC
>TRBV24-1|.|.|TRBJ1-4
CATSVRTDILFF
TGTGCCACCAGCGTCCGGACGGATATCCTGTTTTTT
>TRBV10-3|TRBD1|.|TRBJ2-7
CAISELRGGGSYEQYF
TGTGCCATCAGTGAACTTCGAGGGGGCGGTTCCTACGAGCAGTACTTC
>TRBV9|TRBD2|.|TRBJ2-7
CASSVAPRGDPYEQYF
TGTGCCAGCAGCGTAGCGCCTCGGGGGGACCCCTACGAGCAGTACTTC
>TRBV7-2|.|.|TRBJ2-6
CASSLAVGSNVLTF
TGTGCCAGCAGCTTAGCAGTCGGGAGCAACGTCCTGACTTTC
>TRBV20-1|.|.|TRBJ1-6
CSARIGLRNSPLHF
TGCAGTGCTAGGATCGGCCTCAGAAATTCACCCCTCCACTTT
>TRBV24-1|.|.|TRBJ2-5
CATSDPRAGQQETQYF
TGTGCCACCAGTGACCCGCGGGCAGGTCAGCAAGAGACCCAGTACTTC
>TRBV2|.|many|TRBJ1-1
CASSEALNTEAFF
TGTGCCAGCAGTGAAGCCCTGAACACTGAAGCTTTCTTT
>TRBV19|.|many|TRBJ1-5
CASNPWGGDRQRNQPQHF
TGTGCCAGTAATCCTTGGGGGGGTGACCGACAGAGAAATCAGCCCCAGCATTTT
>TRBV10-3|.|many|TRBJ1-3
CATWDTNFGNTIYF
TGTGCCACCTGGGACACCAATTTTGGAAACACCATATATTTT
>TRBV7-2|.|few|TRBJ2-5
CASSMWTQYF
TGTGCCAGCAGCATGTGGACCCAGTACTTC
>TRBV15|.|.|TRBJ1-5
CATSRDRTQHF
TGTGCCACCAGCAGAGATCGGACCCAGCATTTT
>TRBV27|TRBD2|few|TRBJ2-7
CASSLDGASGTYEQYF
TGTGCCAGCAGTTTGGATGGGGCTAGCGGGACTTACGAGCAGTACTTC
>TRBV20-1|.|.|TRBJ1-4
CSARDPRGGEKLFF
TGCAGTGCTAGAGATCCCAGGGGAGGTGAAAAACTGTTTTTT
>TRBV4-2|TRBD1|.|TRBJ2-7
CASSPPPGTGDGEQYF
TGTGCCAGCAGCCCACCTCCCGGGACAGGGGACGGCGAGCAGTACTTC
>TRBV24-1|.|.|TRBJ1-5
CATSDSQGAQPQHF
TGTGCCACCAGTGATTCACAGGGAGCGCAGCCCCAGCATTTT